The entry below gives a single T cell receptor (beta chain) sequence along with its context. Its antigen is unidentified. This record comes from a study of T cell clusters in autoimmune cytopenias. Whole-study findings and limits: Primary autoimmune cytopenia patients appeared to lack physiological T cell clusters present in healthy donors. TRB repertoire shifts in secondary cytopenia and chronic lymphocytic leukemia mostly reflected lymphoma, not autoimmunity.

One tube held mixed TRB-A and TRB-B primer pools for touch-down PCR. Each CDR3 protein gets one entry in TCRdb, which reprocessed the multiplex PCR reads and gives no DNA. Its clone listing holds several thousand distinct CDR3 sequences. Each sample's input was 250 ng genomic DNA, 38,000 or so genome equivalents. The receptor was derived from a human donor with an autoimmune cytopenia or autoimmune hepatitis (not recorded which). The sample consisted of peripheral blood.

This CDR3 reads CASRDRVGEQYF. The J gene is TRBJ2-7, the V gene TRBV6-2 or TRBV6-3; the TCRdb D gene call, TRBD1, has no DNA to confirm it. Germline CDR1 MNHEY, CDR2 SVGEGT. The CDR3 runs 12 residues.